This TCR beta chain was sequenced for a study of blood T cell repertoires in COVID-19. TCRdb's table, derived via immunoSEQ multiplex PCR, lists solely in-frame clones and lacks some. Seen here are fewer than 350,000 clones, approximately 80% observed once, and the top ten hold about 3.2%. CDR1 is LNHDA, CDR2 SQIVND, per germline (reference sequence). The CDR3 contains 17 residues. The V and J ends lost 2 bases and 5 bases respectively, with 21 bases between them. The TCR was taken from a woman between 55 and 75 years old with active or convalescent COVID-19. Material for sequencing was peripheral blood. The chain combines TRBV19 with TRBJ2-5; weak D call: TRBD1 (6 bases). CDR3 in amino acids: CASSIRIQRPRGETQYF. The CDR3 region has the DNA TGTGCCAGTAGTATACGAATCCAGCGACCGAGGGGGGAGACCCAGTACTTC.